This TCR beta chain was recorded in a study of T cell repertoires in cytomegalovirus infection. As for the study in general: Used in the study were CMV epitopes, some recently identified and HLA-C-restricted, others well-studied and HLA-B-restricted. The public TCR beta signatures pointed to both CMV infection and matching HLA type.

TCRdb reprocessed the reads via MiXCR and lists one record per CDR3 protein. The sample lists around 800,000 distinct CDR3 sequences; about 33% were seen once. V lost 4 bases to trimming and J lost 0 bases, with 19 bases between them. The CDR3 is 18 residues long. CDR1 and CDR2 from the germline V gene are KGHDR and SFDVKD. A note on this clonotype: Its antigen is as yet unknown.

Whole-study findings and limits: Cumulative frequency (of public TCR beta family members) identified carriers of CMV plus the relevant HLA. The ex vivo response was dominated by HLA-C-restricted CMV-specific TCR beta clonotypes.

The chain carries TRBV24-1 and TRBJ2-3; D is uncertain. The clonotype comes from a human donor in good health (CMV status not recorded). Some clones in this sample may be carry-over from other donors' samples. The sample in question was cultured CD8+ T cells from PBMCs, obtained from culture after CMV antigen stimulation. CDR3 nucleotide sequence: TGTGCCACCAGTGACTCTCCTCTCGCCGGATCTAGCACAGATACGCAGTATTTT. This translates into CATSDSPLAGSSTDTQYF.